This entry features one T cell receptor beta chain sequence. What it recognizes is unknown. Germline CDR1 is SGHDN and CDR2 is FVKESK. CDR3 size: 13 residues. With V trimmed by 6 bases and J by 5 bases, 2 bases remained unmatched. These data originate in a study of radiation and T cells in renal cell carcinoma. Study-level points and caveats: From baseline, blood top tumor clonotypes peaked at 2 weeks post-radiation.

Profiled with immunoSEQ multiplex PCR; TCRdb holds only in-frame clones, not every one. This table holds around 100,000 clones, around 83% found once. The time point is: blood 4 weeks post-SBRT, at nephrectomy. Treatment given: 15 Gy SBRT to primary tumor, nephrectomy 4 weeks later. Sequenced material: blood, taken from a patient whose treatment included radiotherapy and nephrectomy. This chain connects TRBV14 to TRBJ1-4, with 8 bases aligning to TRBD1. The TCR comes from a man between 60 and 70 years old with renal cell carcinoma. CDR3 loop: CASRGQANEKLFF. CDR3 in DNA: TGTGCCAGCAGGGGACAGGCAAATGAAAAACTGTTTTTT.